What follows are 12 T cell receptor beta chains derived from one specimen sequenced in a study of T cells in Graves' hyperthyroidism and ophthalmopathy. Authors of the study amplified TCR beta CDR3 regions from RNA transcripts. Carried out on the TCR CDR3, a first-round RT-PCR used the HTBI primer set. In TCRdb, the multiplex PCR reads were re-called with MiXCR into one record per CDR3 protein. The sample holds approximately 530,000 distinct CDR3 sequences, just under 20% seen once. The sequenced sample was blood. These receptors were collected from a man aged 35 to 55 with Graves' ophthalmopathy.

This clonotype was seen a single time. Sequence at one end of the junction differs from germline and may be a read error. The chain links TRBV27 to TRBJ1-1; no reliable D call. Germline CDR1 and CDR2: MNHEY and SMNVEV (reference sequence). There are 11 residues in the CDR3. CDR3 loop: CDSISGLEAFF. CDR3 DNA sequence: TGTGACAGCATCTCGGGGTTGGAAGCTTTCTTT.

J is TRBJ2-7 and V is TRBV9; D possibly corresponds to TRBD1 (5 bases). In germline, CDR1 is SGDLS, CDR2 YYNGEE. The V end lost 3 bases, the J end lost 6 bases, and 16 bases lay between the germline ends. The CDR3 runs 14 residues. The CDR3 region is CASSGRQPQGEQYF. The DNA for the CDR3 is TGTGCCAGCAGCGGAAGACAGCCCCAGGGCGAGCAGTACTTC.

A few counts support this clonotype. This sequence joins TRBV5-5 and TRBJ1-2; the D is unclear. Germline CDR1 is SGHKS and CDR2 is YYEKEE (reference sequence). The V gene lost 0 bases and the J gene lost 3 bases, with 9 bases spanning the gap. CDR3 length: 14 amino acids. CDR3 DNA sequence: TGTGCCAGCAGCTTGGTACAGAACGACTATGGCTACACCTTC. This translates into CASSLVQNDYGYTF.

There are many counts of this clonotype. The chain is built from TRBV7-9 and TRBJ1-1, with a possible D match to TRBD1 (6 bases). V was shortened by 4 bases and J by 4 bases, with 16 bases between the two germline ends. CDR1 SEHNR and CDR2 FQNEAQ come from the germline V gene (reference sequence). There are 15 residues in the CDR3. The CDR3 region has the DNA TGTGCCAGCAGCTCCCTTCAGGGGAGAAGCACTGAAGCTTTCTTT. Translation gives CASSSLQGRSTEAFF. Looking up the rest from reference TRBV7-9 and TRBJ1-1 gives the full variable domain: DTGVSQNPRHKITKRGQNVTFRCDPISEHNRLYWYRQTLGQGPEFLTYFQNEAQLEKSRLLSDRFSAERPKGSFSTLEIQRTEQGDSAMYLCASSSLQGRSTEAFFGQGTRLTVV.

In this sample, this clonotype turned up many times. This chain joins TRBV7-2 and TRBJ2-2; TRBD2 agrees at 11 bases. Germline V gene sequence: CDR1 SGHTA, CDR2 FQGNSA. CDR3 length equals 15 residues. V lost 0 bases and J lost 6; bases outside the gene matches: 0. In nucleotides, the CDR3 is TGTGCCAGCAGCTTAGCTAGCGGGGGGGCCGGGGAGCTGTTTTTT. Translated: CASSLASGGAGELFF.

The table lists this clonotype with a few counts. Here the CDR3 reads CASSSPPGQNNSPLHF. As DNA, the CDR3 is TGTGCCAGCAGCTCCCCGCCGGGACAGAATAATTCACCCCTCCACTTT. The rearrangement uses TRBV7-2 and TRBJ1-6; TRBD1 aligns across 7 bases. Germline lookup yields CDR1 SGHTA and CDR2 FQGNSA. V shed 4 bases and J 5 bases; nucleotides not matched to a gene: 8. The CDR3 length is 16 residues.

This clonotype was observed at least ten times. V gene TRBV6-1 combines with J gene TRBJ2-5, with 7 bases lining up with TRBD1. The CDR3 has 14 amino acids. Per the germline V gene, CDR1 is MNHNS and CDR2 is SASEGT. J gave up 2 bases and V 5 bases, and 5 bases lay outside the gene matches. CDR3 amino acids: CASSQTGRQETQYF. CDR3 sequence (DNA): TGTGCCAGCAGTCAGACAGGGCGGCAAGAGACCCAGTACTTC.

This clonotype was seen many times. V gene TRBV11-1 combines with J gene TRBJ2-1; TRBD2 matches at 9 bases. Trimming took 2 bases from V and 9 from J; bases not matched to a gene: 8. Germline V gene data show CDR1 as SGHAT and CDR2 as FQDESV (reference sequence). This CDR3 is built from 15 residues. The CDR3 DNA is TGTGCCAGCAGCTTAATTAATAGCGGGAGAGTTGAGCAGTTCTTC. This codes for CASSLINSGRVEQFF.

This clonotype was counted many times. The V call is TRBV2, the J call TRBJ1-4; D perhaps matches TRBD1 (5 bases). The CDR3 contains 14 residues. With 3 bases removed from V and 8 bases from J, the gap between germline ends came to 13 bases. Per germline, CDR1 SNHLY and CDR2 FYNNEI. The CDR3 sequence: CASSERPRGEKLFF. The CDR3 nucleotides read TGTGCCAGCAGTGAGCGGCCGCGGGGCGAAAAACTGTTTTTT.

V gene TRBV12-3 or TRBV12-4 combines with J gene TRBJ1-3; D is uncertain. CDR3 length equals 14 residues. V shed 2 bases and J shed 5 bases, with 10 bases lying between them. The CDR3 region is CASSLIQDRNTIYF. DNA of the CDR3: TGTGCCAGCAGTTTAATCCAAGATAGAAACACCATATATTTT.

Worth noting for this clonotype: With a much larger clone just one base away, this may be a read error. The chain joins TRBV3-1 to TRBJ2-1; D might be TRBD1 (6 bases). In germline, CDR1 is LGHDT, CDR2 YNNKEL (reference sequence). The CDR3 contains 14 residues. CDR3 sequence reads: CAGRGGLSYNEQFF. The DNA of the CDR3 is TGTGCCGGCAGAGGGGGTCTGTCCTACAATGAGCAGTTCTTC.

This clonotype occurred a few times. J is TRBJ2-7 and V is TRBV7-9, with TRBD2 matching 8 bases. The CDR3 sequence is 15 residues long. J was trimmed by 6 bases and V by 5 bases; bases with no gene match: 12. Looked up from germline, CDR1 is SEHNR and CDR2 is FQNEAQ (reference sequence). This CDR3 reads CASSHSGTRSGEQYF. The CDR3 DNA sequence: TGTGCCAGCAGCCATTCCGGGACTAGAAGTGGCGAGCAGTACTTC.